Listed below are T cell receptor beta chains from one sample, sequenced in a study of blood T cell repertoires in COVID-19. Sequencing was performed with immunoSEQ multiplex PCR; in TCRdb, only in-frame clones are kept and a portion is missing. The table includes 250,000 to 300,000 clones, 70% to 90% detected once. The sample taken for sequencing was PBMCs or T cells enriched from blood (not recorded which). These receptors all stem from a woman aged 25 to 39 who had recovered from COVID-19. The CDR3 runs from the conserved cysteine through the conserved F or W. The D gene is left open where the match is weak. Clone size is given for some rows only: seen once, a few or many times, or a class if the clone is expanded.

>NA|NA|TRBV5-4|17|TRBJ1-2
TGTGCCAGCAGCTTGGATTATCAGGTCCAAGGCCCCTATGGCTACACCTTC
CASSLDYQVQGPYGYTF
>NA|NA|TRBV7-9|14|TRBJ1-1
TGTGCCAGCAGCTTCAGGGGTTCCGGAACTGAAGCTTTCTTT
CASSFRGSGTEAFF
>NA|NA|TRBV30|13|TRBJ1-1
TGTGCCTGGAGCCGGCAGGGAGGGACTGAAGCTTTCTTT
CAWSRQGGTEAFF
>NA|NA|TRBV10-2|15|TRBJ2-1
TGCGCCACCTCCCTCCTAGCGTCGGTGTGGAATGAGCAGTTCTTC
CATSLLASVWNEQFF
>NA|TRBD1|TRBV9|15|TRBJ1-2
TGTGCCAGCAGCGTAGAGGTTCCAGGGGGCTATGGCTACACCTTC
CASSVEVPGGYGYTF
>NA|NA|TRBV2|15|TRBJ1-2
TGTGCCAGCAGTCCAACGGGGGGGAAGTGGGTCGGCTACACCTTC
CASSPTGGKWVGYTF
>NA|NA|TRBV18|15|TRBJ1-1
TGTGCCAGCTCACTCCTTCAGGGCGTCGGCACTGAAGCTTTCTTT
CASSLLQGVGTEAFF
>NA|NA|TRBV16|15|TRBJ2-2
TGTGCCAGCAGCCAATGGGGCTCCGGGACCGGGGAGCTGTTTTTT
CASSQWGSGTGELFF
>NA|TRBD1|TRBV5-1|18|TRBJ1-6
TGCGCCAGCAGCTTACAGGGGCCGCGACAATCGGGGGATTCACCCCTCCACTTT
CASSLQGPRQSGDSPLHF
>once|TRBD1|TRBV19|19|TRBJ2-3
TGTGCCAGTAGTATAGGGGCCCTGAGGACAGGTTTTTTTTCCGATACGCAGTATTTT
CASSIGALRTGFFSDTQYF
>NA|TRBD1|TRBV10-3|14|TRBJ1-5
TGTGCCATCAGCGGGGACAGGGAGGTAAAGCCCCAGCATTTT
CAISGDREVKPQHF
>NA|TRBD1|TRBV7-3|14|TRBJ1-1
TGTGCCAGCAGCGTACAGGGGGCGAGCACTGAAGCTTTCTTT
CASSVQGASTEAFF
>NA|NA|TRBV27|18|TRBJ1-2
TGTGCCAGCAGACCCGCTCGGTTCCATATCGCTCCTAACTATGGCTACACCTTC
CASRPARFHIAPNYGYTF
>NA|NA|TRBV3-1/TRBV3-2|16|TRBJ1-6
TGTGCCAGCAGCCAAGTTTGGAGCTCCTATAATTCACCCCTCCACTTT
CASSQVWSSYNSPLHF
>NA|NA|TRBV7-6|16|TRBJ2-3
TGTGCCAGCAGCTTATTTCCCCCGGGAGAAACTCTTACGCAGTATTTT
CASSLFPPGETLTQYF
>NA|NA|TRBV19|13|TRBJ1-2
TGTGCCAGTAGGGACTTACGGCTGGTCGGCTACACCTTC
CASRDLRLVGYTF
>NA|TRBD1|TRBV7-8|15|TRBJ2-7
TGTGCCAGCAGCTTCTCCCGGACAGGATCCTACGAGCAGTACTTC
CASSFSRTGSYEQYF
>NA|TRBD1|TRBV5-1|14|TRBJ2-5
TGCGCCAGCAGATTACAGGGGGCCCAAGAGACCCAGTACTTC
CASRLQGAQETQYF
>NA|TRBD1|TRBV7-8|16|TRBJ1-5
TGTGCCAGCAGCCCACGGGAGGGACAGGGGGCCCAGCCCCAGCATTTT
CASSPREGQGAQPQHF
>NA|NA|TRBV28|18|TRBJ1-2
TGTGCCAGCAGTGCCCGCCCTGGGACACTTTCTCCTGGCTATGGCTACACCTTC
CASSARPGTLSPGYGYTF
>NA|TRBD1|TRBV2|14|TRBJ1-5
TGTGCCAGCACCGAGGGACAGGGCAATCAGCCCCAGCATTTT
CASTEGQGNQPQHF
>once|NA|TRBV28|12|TRBJ1-1
TGTGCCAGCAGTTTAACAAACACTGAAGCTTTCTTT
CASSLTNTEAFF
>NA|TRBD1|TRBV2|14|TRBJ2-5
TGTGCCAGCCGACAGAATACAGGGGGCGAGACCCAGTACTTC
CASRQNTGGETQYF
>NA|TRBD1|TRBV30|13|TRBJ1-2
TGTGCCTGGAGTAGGACAGGGGAGGGCGGCTACACCTTC
CAWSRTGEGGYTF
>NA|NA|TRBV27|12|TRBJ2-7
TGTGCCAGCAGTTCCCATCCCCACGAGCAGTACTTC
CASSSHPHEQYF
>NA|TRBD1|TRBV29-1|11|TRBJ1-2
TGCAGCGCCAGGACAGGCTATGGCTACACCTTC
CSARTGYGYTF
>NA|TRBD2|TRBV6-6|17|TRBJ2-7
TGTGCCAGCAGTCCTAGACCATACAGCGGGGGTACCTACGAGCAGTACTTC
CASSPRPYSGGTYEQYF
>NA|NA|TRBV9|16|TRBJ1-1
TGTGCCAGCAGCTCATCTTCGGCGGGGGCGAGCACTGAAGCTTTCTTT
CASSSSSAGASTEAFF
>NA|TRBD2|TRBV5-4|16|TRBJ2-1
TGTGCCAGCAGCTTGGTGGTGGGGACGGGGGGTTATGAGCAGTTCTTC
CASSLVVGTGGYEQFF
>NA|TRBD1|TRBV5-1|15|TRBJ1-2
TGCGCCAGCAGCTCTACCGGGACAGGGCCCTATGGCTACACCTTC
CASSSTGTGPYGYTF
>once|TRBD2|TRBV7-2|15|TRBJ2-2
TGTGCCAGCAGCTTACTAGCGGGGACCACCGGGGAGCTGTTTTTT
CASSLLAGTTGELFF
>NA|NA|TRBV5-4|15|TRBJ1-1
TGTGCCAGCAGCTCTACAGTTATGGTAAAGACTGAAGCTTTCTTT
CASSSTVMVKTEAFF
>NA|NA|TRBV28|16|TRBJ1-3
TGTGCCAGCAGTTTATTTGGGGGGGGTACCGGAAACACCATATATTTT
CASSLFGGGTGNTIYF